The rows below give T cell receptor beta chains drawn from one sample of a study of identifying expanded T cells in peripheral blood. TCRdb's table, derived via immunoSEQ multiplex PCR, lists solely in-frame clones and lacks some. The sample contains some 70,000 clones, 85% to 90% of which appear only once. The sequenced sample was blood. The source is a person aged 18 to 70 in good health. Each CDR3 is given with its conserved first and last residue. D genes are given only for firm matches. Some rows have no size entry. The others give once, few or many, or a class for an expanded clone.

-,TRBJ2-5,TRBV6-1,-,CASSWTVQETQYF,TGTGCCAGCAGTTGGACAGTCCAAGAGACCCAGTACTTC
-,TRBJ2-7,TRBV7-2,-,CASSPHGDQRPQYF,TGTGCCAGCAGCCCACATGGGGACCAACGCCCGCAGTACTTC
-,TRBJ1-3,TRBV10-3,-,CAISESVGRRSGNTIYF,TGTGCCATCAGTGAGTCGGTGGGACGGCGCTCTGGAAACACCATATATTTT
-,TRBJ1-1,TRBV18,-,CASSPAPGRIEAFF,TGTGCCAGCTCACCCGCCCCAGGTAGAATTGAAGCTTTCTTT
-,TRBJ2-2,TRBV5-4,-,CASKVGLAGGTGELFF,TGTGCCAGCAAGGTCGGGCTAGCCGGAGGGACCGGGGAGCTGTTTTTT
-,TRBJ2-1,TRBV4-3,-,CASSRDQNEQFF,TGCGCCAGCAGCCGGGATCAGAATGAGCAGTTCTTC
once,TRBJ1-2,TRBV30,-,CAWRPGGGILNGYTF,TGTGCCTGGAGGCCTGGGGGGGGCATTCTGAATGGCTACACCTTC
-,TRBJ2-3,TRBV25-1,TRBD2,CASLLAGVLDTQYF,TGTGCCAGCCTACTAGCGGGAGTCCTAGATACGCAGTATTTT
-,TRBJ2-5,TRBV18,TRBD1,CASSPSGGDGTQYF,TGTGCCAGCTCACCCTCAGGGGGCGACGGGACCCAGTACTTC
-,TRBJ2-7,TRBV4-1,-,CASSLATPRDEQYF,TGCGCCAGCAGCCTTGCTACCCCCAGGGACGAGCAGTACTTC
-,TRBJ2-2,TRBV7-2,-,CASNLNGELFF,TGTGCCAGCAATCTTAACGGGGAGCTGTTTTTT
-,TRBJ2-3,TRBV19,TRBD2,CASSTSRDAGGSSDTQYF,TGTGCCAGTAGTACCTCCCGGGATGCGGGGGGGAGTTCAGATACGCAGTATTTT
once,TRBJ2-3,TRBV30,-,CAWSVTPQDTQYF,TGTGCCTGGAGTGTAACCCCCCAAGATACGCAGTATTTT
-,TRBJ1-1,TRBV19,-,CASSRRSEDTEAFF,TGTGCCAGTAGTCGTAGGTCCGAGGACACTGAAGCTTTCTTT
-,TRBJ2-5,TRBV28,-,CASSLYGAGETQYF,TGTGCCAGCAGTTTATATGGGGCAGGGGAGACCCAGTACTTC
-,TRBJ2-1,TRBV6-6,TRBD2,CASSKPERGDNEQFF,TGTGCCAGCAGTAAACCGGAGCGGGGGGACAATGAGCAGTTCTTC
-,TRBJ2-3,TRBV7-8,TRBD2,CASSLTSGLTDTQYF,TGTGCCAGCAGCTTGACTAGCGGCCTCACAGATACGCAGTATTTT
-,TRBJ2-1,TRBV6-5,-,CASSPGEETYNEQFF,TGTGCCAGCAGCCCCGGCGAGGAAACCTACAATGAGCAGTTCTTC
once,TRBJ2-5,TRBV10-3,-,CAISGSQGQETQYF,TGTGCCATCAGTGGTTCTCAGGGGCAAGAGACCCAGTACTTC
-,TRBJ2-5,TRBV30,-,CAWRGAGETQYF,TGTGCCTGGAGGGGGGCCGGGGAGACCCAGTACTTC
once,TRBJ2-1,TRBV7-2,TRBD1,CASSSDRGRDEQFF,TGTGCCAGCAGCTCCGACAGGGGGCGCGATGAGCAGTTCTTC
few,TRBJ2-5,TRBV7-2,-,CASSLGGREQETQYF,TGTGCCAGCAGCTTAGGGGGCAGGGAACAAGAGACCCAGTACTTC